Sequencing of this TCR beta chain was carried out in a study of cytomegalovirus exposure and HLA in healthy donors. Study-wide points: Most CMV-associated TCR beta chains were later found to appear HLA-restricted.

The donors gave bone marrow, and they were healthy. This clone was seen a few times. Its antigen is as yet unknown. The V and J ends lost 6 bases and 3 bases respectively, with 10 bases between them. The CDR3 contains 13 residues. Germline V gene data show CDR1 as MDHEN and CDR2 as SYDVKM. The PCR was carried out with 60 Vbeta primers and 13 Jbeta primers. Clones were sequenced by immunoSEQ multiplex PCR, and TCRdb holds only the in-frame ones, with some missing. The repertoire holds approximately 160,000 clones, 76% seen once, with 0.6% to 0.95% in the top ten. Input material: PBMCs. The chain joins TRBV28 to TRBJ2-3; D is unclear. This receptor was identified in a female donor in good health and CMV-seronegative. The CDR3 DNA reads as TGTGCCAGCAGCCCCTCCCCGACAGATACGCAGTATTTT. It specifies CASSPSPTDTQYF. The full variable domain, rest sourced from reference TRBV28 and TRBJ2-3, is DVKVTQSSRYLVKRTGEKVFLECVQDMDHENMFWYRQDPGLGLRLIYFSYDVKMKEKGDIPEGYSVSREKKERFSLILESASTNQTSMYLCASSPSPTDTQYFGPGTRLTVL.